The T cell receptor beta chain under discussion was sequenced for a study of T cell responses to AZD1222 COVID-19 vaccine. This CDR3 contains 15 residues. Germline CDR1 is SGHNT and CDR2 is YYREEE (reference sequence). Trimming took off 4 bases at V and 4 bases at J, with 17 bases between the two ends. Generated by immunoSEQ multiplex PCR, the TCRdb table keeps only in-frame clones and is missing some. The sample consists of about 95,000 clones, 70% to 90% of them appearing once. V usage is TRBV5-4 and J usage is TRBJ1-2; tentative D call: TRBD1 (6 bases). The sequenced sample was peripheral blood, obtained on day 0 of AZD1222 vaccination. This TCR came from an adult in good health. CDR3 coding DNA: TGTGCCAGCAGCCCAGACAGGCGCTCGTTCTATGGCTACACCTTC. This gives the protein CASSPDRRSFYGYTF.